The 2 T cell receptor beta chains reported below all come from one sample, sequenced in a study of T cells after yellow fever vaccination (dated by TCRdb to between 2017 and 2020). The protocol used for the library was 5' RACE. The run used an Illumina HiSeq 2500. TCRdb reran the public reads through fastp at Q25 and MiXCR, keeping productive beta chains. Each CDR3 protein appears once, grouped with its most common genes and DNA. This sample has approximately 550,000 distinct CDR3 sequences in its table, and less than 15% of those were observed once. The ten most abundant clones make up over 12% of the sample. The label giving this sample's treatment or condition can be read as: live attenuated yellow fever vaccine strain. This sample comprised PBMCs, obtained on the day of the yellow fever booster vaccination. These TCRs come from a man aged 25 to 40 who received the YFV17D yellow fever vaccine.

In this sample, this clonotype turned up many times. V is TRBV7-2 and J is TRBJ2-7; no clear D gene. The CDR3 totals 13 residues. Germline lookup yields CDR1 SGHTA and CDR2 FQGNSA. Trimming left V 2 bases short and J 3 bases short, with 8 bases between. The CDR3 loop reads CASSLTRYYEQYF. CDR3 in DNA: TGTGCCAGCAGCTTAACCCGGTACTACGAGCAGTACTTC.

V gene TRBV12-3 or TRBV12-4 combines with J gene TRBJ2-3, with D unresolved. This CDR3 spans 13 amino acids. V dropped 4 bases and J dropped 3 bases, with 8 bases sitting between them. Here the CDR3 reads CASSSLVTDTQYF. DNA for the CDR3: TGTGCCAGCAGTTCTTTGGTTACAGATACGCAGTATTTT.